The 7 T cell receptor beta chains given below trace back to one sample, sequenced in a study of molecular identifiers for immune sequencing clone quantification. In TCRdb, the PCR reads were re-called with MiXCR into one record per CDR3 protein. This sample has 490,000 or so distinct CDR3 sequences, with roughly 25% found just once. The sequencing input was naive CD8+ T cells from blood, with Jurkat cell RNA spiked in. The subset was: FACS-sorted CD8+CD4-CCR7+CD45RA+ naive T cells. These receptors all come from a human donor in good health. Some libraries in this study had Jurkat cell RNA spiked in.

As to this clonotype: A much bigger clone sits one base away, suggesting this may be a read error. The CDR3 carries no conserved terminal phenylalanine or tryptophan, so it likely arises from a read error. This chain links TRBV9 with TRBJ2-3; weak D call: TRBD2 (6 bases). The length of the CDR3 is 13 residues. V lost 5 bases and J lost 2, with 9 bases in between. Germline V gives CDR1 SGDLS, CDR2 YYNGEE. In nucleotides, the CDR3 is TGTGCCAGCAGTGCGGGATCCACAGATACGCAGTATCTT. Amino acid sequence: CASSAGSTDTQYL.

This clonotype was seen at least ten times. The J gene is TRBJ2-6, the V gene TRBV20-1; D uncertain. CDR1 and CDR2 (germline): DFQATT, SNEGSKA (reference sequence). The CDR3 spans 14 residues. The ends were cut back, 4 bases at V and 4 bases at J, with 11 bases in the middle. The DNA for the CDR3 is TGCAGTGCTACCGAGCCAGCCGGGGCCAACGTCCTGACTTTC. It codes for CSATEPAGANVLTF.

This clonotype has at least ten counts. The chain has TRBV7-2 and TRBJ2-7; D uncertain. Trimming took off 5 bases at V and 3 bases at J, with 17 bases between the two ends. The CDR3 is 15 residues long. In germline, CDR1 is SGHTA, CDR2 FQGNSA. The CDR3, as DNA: TGTGCCAGCAGCCCGGCGTTTGGGGTAGGCTACGAGCAGTACTTC. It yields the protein CASSPAFGVGYEQYF.

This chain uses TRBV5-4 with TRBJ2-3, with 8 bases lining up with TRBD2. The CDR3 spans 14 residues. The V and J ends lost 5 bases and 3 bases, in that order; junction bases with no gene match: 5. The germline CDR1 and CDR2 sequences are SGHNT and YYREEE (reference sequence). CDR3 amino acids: CASRAGGATDTQYF. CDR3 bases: TGTGCCAGCAGGGCCGGGGGGGCGACAGATACGCAGTATTTT.

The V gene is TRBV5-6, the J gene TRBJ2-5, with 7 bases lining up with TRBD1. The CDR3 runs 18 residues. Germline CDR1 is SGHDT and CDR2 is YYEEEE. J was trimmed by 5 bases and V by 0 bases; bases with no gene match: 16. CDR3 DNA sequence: TGTGCCAGCAGCTTGGCCAGAGGTACAGGGGTCACTTCGGAGACCCAGTACTTC. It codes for CASSLARGTGVTSETQYF.

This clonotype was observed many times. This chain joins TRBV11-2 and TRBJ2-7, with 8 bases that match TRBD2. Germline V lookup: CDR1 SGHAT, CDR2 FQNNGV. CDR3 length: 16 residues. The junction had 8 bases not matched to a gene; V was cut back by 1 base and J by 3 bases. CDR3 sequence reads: CASSLVPTSADYEQYF. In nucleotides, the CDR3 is TGTGCCAGCAGCTTAGTGCCGACTAGCGCGGACTACGAGCAGTACTTC.

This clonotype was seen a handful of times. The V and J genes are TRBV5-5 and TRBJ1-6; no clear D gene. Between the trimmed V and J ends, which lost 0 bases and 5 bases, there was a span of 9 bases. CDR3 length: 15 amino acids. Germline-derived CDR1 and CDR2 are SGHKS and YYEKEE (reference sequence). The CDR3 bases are TGTGCCAGCAGCTTGGATCAGGCCGATAATTCACCCCTCCACTTT. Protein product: CASSLDQADNSPLHF.